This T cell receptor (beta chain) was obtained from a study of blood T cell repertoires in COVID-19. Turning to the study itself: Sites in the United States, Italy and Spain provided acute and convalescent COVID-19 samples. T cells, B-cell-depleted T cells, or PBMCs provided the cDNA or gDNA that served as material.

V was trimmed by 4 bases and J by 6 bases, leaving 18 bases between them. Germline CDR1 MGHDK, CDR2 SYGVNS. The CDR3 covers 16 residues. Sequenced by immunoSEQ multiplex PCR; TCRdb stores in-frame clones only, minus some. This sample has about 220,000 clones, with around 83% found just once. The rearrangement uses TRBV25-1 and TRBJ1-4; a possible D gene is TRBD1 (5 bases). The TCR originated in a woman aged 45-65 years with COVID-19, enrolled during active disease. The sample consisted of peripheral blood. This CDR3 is CASSAILGAGDEKLFF. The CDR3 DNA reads TGTGCCAGCAGTGCCATCCTAGGGGCGGGGGATGAAAAACTGTTTTTT.